This T cell receptor (beta chain) was identified during a study of blood T cell repertoires in COVID-19. Study details: The United States, Italy and Spain were the sources of the acute and convalescent COVID-19 samples. The cDNA or gDNA used as material had been derived from T cells, B-cell-depleted T cells, or PBMCs.

Clones were sequenced by immunoSEQ multiplex PCR, and TCRdb holds only the in-frame ones, with some missing. The sample contains 250,000 to 300,000 clones, 90% of which appear only once. Patients from Seattle were sampled longitudinally, starting during active infection. This clone was counted once. CDR3 length: 15 amino acids. Trimming cost V 5 bases and J 7 bases; bases outside gene matches: 5. Germline V gene sequence: CDR1 SGHTA, CDR2 FQGNSA. The clonotype originates from a woman between 55 and 75 years old with COVID-19, enrolled during active disease. The chain joins TRBV7-2 to TRBJ2-1; TRBD2 agrees at 13 bases. The sample consisted of peripheral blood. The CDR3 sequence: CASSPLAGGQNEQFF. CDR3 nucleotide sequence: TGTGCCAGCAGCCCACTAGCGGGGGGGCAAAATGAGCAGTTCTTC.